Listed below are T cell receptor beta chains from one sample, sequenced in a study of shared clonotypes between healthy human individuals. Profiled with immunoSEQ multiplex PCR; TCRdb holds only in-frame clones, not every one. There are approximately 1.4 million clones in the sample; 95% to 99% occur only once, and roughly 0.4% lies in the top ten. The material sequenced was naive CD4+ T cells sorted from blood. These receptors were obtained from a man aged 25 to 40 in good health. The conserved cysteine and the conserved F or W are not part of the CDR3 here.

v_gene	j_gene	CDR3aa
TRBV18	TRBJ2-3	ASSPLTGQLDTQY
TRBV5-4	TRBJ2-1	ASSPRSANEQF
TRBV15	TRBJ1-5	ATSRVTDNQPQH
TRBV28	TRBJ1-5	ASSLKLEWPQH
TRBV2	TRBJ2-1	ASSREAGNEQF
TRBV7-6	TRBJ2-7	ATAPVIAGGEQY
TRBV29-1	TRBJ2-5	SVAAGGAVTQY
TRBV5-4	TRBJ2-3	ASSLASGTDTQY
TRBV29-1	TRBJ1-3	SAGETTIY
TRBV10-2	TRBJ1-1	ASSESTRPGGTEAF
TRBV5-1	TRBJ2-1	ASSQDREDEQF
TRBV9	TRBJ2-1	ASSVDRGEWNEQF
TRBV18	TRBJ1-2	ASSPEGRRYYGYT
TRBV11-2	TRBJ2-2	ASSLRTSGRGANTGELF
TRBV10-1	TRBJ2-1	ASSLDLAAEQF
TRBV29-1	TRBJ2-5	SVEGAARETQY
TRBV15	TRBJ1-1	ATSNDRGKNTEAF
TRBV7-9	TRBJ2-3	ASSDSGSTDTQY
TRBV18	TRBJ2-5	ASSPGTGVQETQY
TRBV20-1	TRBJ1-2	SARLLYGYT
TRBV29-1	TRBJ2-7	SVEITQGYEQY
TRBV18	TRBJ2-6	ASSGSLGANVLT
TRBV29-1	TRBJ2-3	SVSGRATDTQY
TRBV29-1	TRBJ2-3	SVGAQVVTQY
TRBV7-2	TRBJ2-7	ASSSRTGLGEQY
TRBV7-2	TRBJ2-5	ASTTTSGRGETQY
TRBV6-5	TRBJ2-1	ASGYGRDEQF
TRBV29-1	TRBJ1-1	SVEDKSEAF
TRBV5-6	TRBJ2-2	ASSLVTSGTNTGELF
TRBV10-3	TRBJ2-5	AISESGDYETQY
TRBV5-1	TRBJ2-2	ASSLKAANTGELF
TRBV14	TRBJ2-7	ASSQPGSLPYEQY
TRBV7-9	TRBJ2-7	ASSLWARRQGKDYEQY
TRBV6-5	TRBJ2-1	ASRRENEQF
TRBV19	TRBJ2-7	ASSIAFLQWGSYEQY
TRBV28	TRBJ1-1	ASSSRQAQQF
TRBV7-2	TRBJ2-1	ASSLGDYNEQF
TRBV27	TRBJ2-3	ASSDDLRGTQY
TRBV2	TRBJ1-3	ASSAADGTGNTIY
TRBV5-4	TRBJ2-7	ASSFALTEGIYY
TRBV27	TRBJ1-3	ASSSTGWYADTIY
TRBV7-2	TRBJ2-7	ASSLVIRAEQY
TRBV9	TRBJ2-1	ASSPQGNNEQF
TRBV9	TRBJ2-7	ASSATTGRSYEQY
TRBV10-3	TRBJ1-5	AICGGGDQPQH
TRBV7-2	TRBJ2-7	ASSLGSRGEQY
TRBV5-4	TRBJ2-7	ASSLKTDTYEQY
TRBV9	TRBJ2-2	ASSSGGPGELF
TRBV14	TRBJ1-1	ASSPWTGENTEAF
TRBV5-1	TRBJ2-7	ASSLGGRTSYEQY
TRBV7-3	TRBJ2-3	ASSLRGGTDTQY
TRBV5-1	TRBJ2-1	ASRNSGSSYNEQF
TRBV5-6	TRBJ2-5	ASSRGPSGRGETQY
TRBV5-1	TRBJ1-5	ASSLDYSRGQPQH
TRBV5-1	TRBJ2-7	ASTPDRGQVEQY
TRBV2	TRBJ2-1	ASSASGPGGFYEQF